This TCR beta chain appears in the sequencing data of a study of cytomegalovirus exposure and HLA in healthy donors (dated by TCRdb to the late 2010s). Regarding the complete study: An earlier analysis of 587 of the donors reported about 280 Gb of sequence data and approximately 120 million unique TCR beta sequences obtained from roughly 170 million T cells. Roughly 290 gigabases of sequencing data and roughly 81 million unique TCR sequences made up an early release that covered fewer than 650 HLA-typed donors. Among the roughly 390 genotyped donors, around 79% belonged to the genetic ancestry cluster associated with self-reported Caucasian donors. The aim of the study was to test whether cataloging public T cell receptors could identify signatures of past pathogen exposure. The T cell repertoires of several hundred subjects were profiled by immunosequencing and related to cytomegalovirus serostatus. In addition to the first cohort of 650 to 750 subjects, a separate validation cohort of 120 different subjects was used. To predict cytomegalovirus infection status, the study combined high-throughput TCR immunosequencing, statistical association of individual TCRs with disease status, and machine learning. In a later analysis, previously published TCR beta repertoires from some 640 donors were re-analyzed and high-resolution HLA genotyping was added so that TCR occurrence patterns could be studied. In the later analysis, no new phenotypic data were used to find candidate immune exposures; instead, reliance was placed on TCR beta sequences and their occurrence across donors. In an earlier analysis of more than 550 of the donors, high-throughput TCR beta sequencing was used to judge whether each TCR beta V gene segment behaved as functional or pseudogenic. Donor age, sex, ethnicity and CMV serostatus were compiled together with the repertoire data. Genome-wide SNP genotypes for about three fifths of the roughly 700 donors were used in a later genetic analysis, which treated that subset as a discovery cohort. All discovery cohort repertoires had been generated on a single sequencing platform. HLA typing included class I and class II loci at four-digit resolution. Typing coverage varied by locus: about 620-630 donors for A, B, C, DRB1 and DQB1; roughly 560 for DQA1; over 600 for DPA1; some 470 for DPB1. About five DR-DQ haplotypes were handled as single units for association and clustering, since linkage in the cohort was strong. Across approximately 400 genotyped donors of the cohort, an average of roughly 250,000 unique TCR beta nucleotide sequences per donor were sequenced, and around 19% of those sequences were non-productive. Findings and caveats that apply to the study as a whole: The classifier was reported to diagnose cytomegalovirus status with high specificity and sensitivity in both the original cohort and the validation cohort. Because HLA typing was unavailable for some donors at each locus, only the typed subset was used in association tests. According to a later analysis, parvovirus B19, influenza, CMV and Epstein-Barr virus appeared linked to several top co-occurrence clusters. A few of the identified cytomegalovirus-associated TCR beta chains were confirmed in vitro to be specific for cytomegalovirus antigens. In a later analysis, most CMV-associated TCR beta chains were found to appear HLA-restricted, with HLA associations seemingly driven largely by CMV exposure. For the cohort, immune exposure information was limited to CMV serostatus. Presence/absence analyses assumed roughly uniform sequencing depth across donors, an assumption that may not hold. In a later analysis, HLA-associated TCR beta chains showed more clonal expansion and lower generation probabilities than non-associated chains that were equally common. Some IMGT-functional V segments, including TRBV6-2 and TRBV6-3, could not be told apart with the 87-base-pair reads, so those segments were excluded. Compared with the approximately 700-donor mean, donors in an Asian-associated ancestry cluster had fewer N-insertions in productive TCRs, according to a later genetic analysis. Linkage disequilibrium might explain the correlated functional status among segregating V segments, but an unknown experimental factor could not be excluded. In an earlier analysis of roughly 500 of the donors, most TCR beta V segments appeared in productive rearrangements about 90% or about 30% of the time, broadly matching IMGT annotations. The study gave a list of some 150 TCR beta chains associated with cytomegalovirus. The earlier analysis of 587 of the donors excluded fewer than 20 rarely observed V segments, including chromosome 9 orphons, because counts were too low. While some public TCRs were present in many individuals, most TCR sequences turned up only very rarely across donors. A later genetic analysis associated a missense DCLRE1C variant with V-gene and J-gene trimming of TCR beta chains, and an independent cohort replicated the association. A cluster of highly shared sequence variants was judged likely to represent a technical artifact of the sequencing pipeline. In a later analysis, around 15,000 TCR beta sequences were associated with specific HLA alleles at a false discovery rate of 0.05. A further reported finding was that TCR beta sequences accurately predicted the HLA-A and HLA-B alleles for most subjects in the first cohort. When HLA alleles, especially DR and DQ, strongly co-occurred, attributing TCR associations to individual alleles was difficult. It was suggested by the authors that the approach could potentially be generalized to other disease states and immunological phenotypes. According to a later analysis, TCR association rates differed among HLA loci, with DRB1 alleles showing the most associated TCRs and HLA-C alleles showing the fewest. The cohort was sequenced for TCR beta chains only, and without alpha or paired-chain data the features that could be detected were limited.

The library relied on the immunoSEQ multiplex PCR assay. A mixture of 60 forward primers for TCR Vbeta segments and 13 reverse primers for TCR Jbeta segments was used in the multiplex PCR. Amplification of the CDR3 region of rearranged TCR beta genes was performed with a multiplex PCR assay on genomic DNA. The amplified TCR beta libraries were sequenced on the Illumina HiSeq System as 87-base-pair reads. On the study's bioinformatics: A later analysis tallied around 80 million unique TCR beta chains across the roughly 610 repertoires, and approximately 12 million of those chains were shared by two or more donors. Raw reads were error-corrected and collapsed into unique sequences by a nearest-neighbor algorithm in which closely related sequences were merged to remove PCR and sequencing errors. To assign V, D and J gene segments, CDR3 sequences were aligned to IMGT reference sequences. For a sequence to be retained, at least a six-nucleotide match to both a V gene segment and a J gene segment was required. Rearrangements were called productive when the CDR3 lacked stop codons and stayed in frame with V and J; all others were non-productive. Following IMGT convention, CDR3 was defined as the stretch from the second conserved V-encoded cysteine to the conserved J-encoded phenylalanine. In an earlier analysis of 587 of the donors, sequences lacking an unambiguous match to a single V gene segment were excluded. An earlier analysis of 500 to 600 of the donors classified V segments as functional when productive rearrangements were above 56.7% and as segregating when the standard deviation between donors was above 5%. A statistical classification framework was developed to diagnose cytomegalovirus status using the catalog of TCR beta chain sequences. In a later analysis, TCR nucleotide sequences were compared against IMGT/GENE-DB human TR gene sequences so that V and J genes could be assigned. Using the TCRdist pipeline, a later analysis assigned CDR3 sequences along with most-parsimonious VDJ recombination scenarios. A later analysis defined each TCR beta chain by its CDR3 amino acid sequence plus V-gene family, and excluded reads lacking a unique V-gene family. A later analysis removed nearly 600 highly shared, low-generation-probability nucleotide sequences to deal with suspected cross-contamination and a sequencing artifact. A later analysis calculated a clonal expansion index for each public chain from normalized within-repertoire ranks of inferred template counts. A later analysis computed generation probabilities with a VDJ recombination model fitted to out-of-frame rearrangements, and checked the results against IGoR. In a later analysis, TCR-TCR, TCR-HLA and TCR-CMV co-occurrence was scored with hypergeometric tests, and a repertoire-size bias correction was applied to TCR pairs. A later analysis estimated false discovery rates by permuting HLA or CMV assignments 20 times. In a later analysis, co-occurring TCRs were grouped using DBSCAN, and TCRdist sequence similarity was added for clustering within HLA-allele-positive subsets. For co-occurrence clustering, repertoires with fewer than 30,000 or more than 120,000 public chains were excluded, along with roughly 5 repertoires with anomalous nucleotide sharing. This immuneACCESS table, as held by TCRdb, lists in-frame sequences with V and J called but not all clones. Of the missing ones, under half trace to an unresolved V gene in checked studies; the others have no known cause. For V, J and clone size, that table is used; D and trimming come from the DNA. Present in this sample are about 160,000 clones, about four fifths of which were seen just once. Jointly, the top ten make up 7% to 9.5% of the sample.

This clone appeared a single time. Its antigen is unknown. Base quality data are lacking; no much larger clone is found one base away. The CDR3, cysteine through phenylalanine, is 15 amino acids long. Only the CDR3 DNA is retained, 45 bases long and in frame from the first base. CDR1 and CDR2 were assigned from the germline V gene (reference sequence) as WNHNN and SYGVQD. Cut back by 5 bases and 0 bases, the V and J ends lie 12 bases apart. The cohort consisted of approximately 690 healthy bone marrow donors. All cohort members were sampled while nominally healthy, although unrecorded immune exposures were likely present. The donor tested CMV seropositive and was one of the 289 seropositive cohort members. A peripheral blood sample was collected from each donor, and TCR beta sequencing was performed on peripheral blood mononuclear cells. The Qiagen DNeasy Blood Extraction Kit was used to extract genomic DNA from the blood cell samples.

Material for sequencing was PBMCs. The V and J genes are TRBV10-1 and TRBJ2-3; a weak D assignment points to TRBD1 (5 bases agree). This TCR was recovered from a male donor in good health and CMV-seropositive. The nucleotide sequence reads TGCGCCAGCAGTACGACACAGGCAAGCACAGATACGCAGTATTTT. This codes for CASSTTQASTDTQYF.